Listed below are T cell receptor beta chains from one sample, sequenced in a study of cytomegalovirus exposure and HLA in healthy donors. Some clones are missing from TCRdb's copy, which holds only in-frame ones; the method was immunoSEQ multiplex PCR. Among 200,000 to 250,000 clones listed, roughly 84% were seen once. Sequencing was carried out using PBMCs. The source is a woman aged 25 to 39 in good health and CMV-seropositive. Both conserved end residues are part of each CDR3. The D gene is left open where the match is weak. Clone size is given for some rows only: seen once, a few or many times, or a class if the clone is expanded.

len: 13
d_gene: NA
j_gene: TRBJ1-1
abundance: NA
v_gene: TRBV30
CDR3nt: TGTGCCTGGAGTCCCCCCCTGAACACTGAAGCTTTCTTT
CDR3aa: CAWSPPLNTEAFF

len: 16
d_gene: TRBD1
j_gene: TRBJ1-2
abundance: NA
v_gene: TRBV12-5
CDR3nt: TGTGCTAGTGGTTTGGGGCGGGGGACAGGGGAGAATGGCTACACCTTC
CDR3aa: CASGLGRGTGENGYTF

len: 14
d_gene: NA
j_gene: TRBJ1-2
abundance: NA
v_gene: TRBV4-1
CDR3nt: TGCGCCAGCAGCCCTGCGGGCCTTAACTATGGCTACACCTTC
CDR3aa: CASSPAGLNYGYTF

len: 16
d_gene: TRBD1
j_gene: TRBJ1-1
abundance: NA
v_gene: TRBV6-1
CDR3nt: TGTGCCAGCAGTGAAAGGACAGGGGGTCTGCTTACTGAAGCTTTCTTT
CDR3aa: CASSERTGGLLTEAFF

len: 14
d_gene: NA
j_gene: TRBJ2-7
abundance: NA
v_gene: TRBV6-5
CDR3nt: TGTGCCAGCAGTCCTCTTCAACTGGGCTACGAGCAGTACTTC
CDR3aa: CASSPLQLGYEQYF

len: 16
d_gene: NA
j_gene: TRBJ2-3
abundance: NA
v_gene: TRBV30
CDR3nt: TGTGCCTGGAGTGTACAATGGGGTAGAAGCACAGATACGCAGTATTTT
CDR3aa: CAWSVQWGRSTDTQYF

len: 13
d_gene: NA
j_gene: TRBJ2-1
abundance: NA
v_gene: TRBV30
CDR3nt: TGTGCCTGGAGCGACAACAGCCCCAATGAGCAGTTCTTC
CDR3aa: CAWSDNSPNEQFF

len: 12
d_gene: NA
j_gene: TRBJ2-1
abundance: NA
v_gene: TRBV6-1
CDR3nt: TGTGCCAGCATCAGTGCGTTGAATGAGCAGTTCTTC
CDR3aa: CASISALNEQFF

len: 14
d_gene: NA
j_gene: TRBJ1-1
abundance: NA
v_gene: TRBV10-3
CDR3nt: TGTGCCATCAGCGATAGGGACCCGGGGACTGAAGCTTTCTTT
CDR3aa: CAISDRDPGTEAFF

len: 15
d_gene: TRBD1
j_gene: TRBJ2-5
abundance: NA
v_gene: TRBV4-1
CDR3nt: TGCGCCAGCAGCCTCGTTACAGGGGGCGCAGAGACCCAGTACTTC
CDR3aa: CASSLVTGGAETQYF

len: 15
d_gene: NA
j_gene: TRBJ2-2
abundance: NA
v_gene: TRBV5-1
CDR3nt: TGCGCCAGCAGCTTGTCGTTACGGGACACCGGGGAGCTGTTTTTT
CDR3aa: CASSLSLRDTGELFF

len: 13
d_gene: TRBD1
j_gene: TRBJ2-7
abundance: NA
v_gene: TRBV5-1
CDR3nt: TGCGCCAGCAGCTCGATACAGGGGGAAGTGTTGTACTTC
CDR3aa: CASSSIQGEVLYF

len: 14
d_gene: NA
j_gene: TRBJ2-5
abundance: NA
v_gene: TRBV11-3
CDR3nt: TGTGCCAGCAGCTTATACGCAGACCAAGAGACCCAGTACTTC
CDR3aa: CASSLYADQETQYF

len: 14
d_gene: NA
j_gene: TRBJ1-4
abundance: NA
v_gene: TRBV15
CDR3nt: TGTGCCACCGGCCCGCCGGGGGCAGGTGAAAAACTGTTTTTT
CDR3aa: CATGPPGAGEKLFF

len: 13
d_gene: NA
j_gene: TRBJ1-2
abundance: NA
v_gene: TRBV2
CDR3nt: TGTGCCAGCAGTGAGACAGGAAACTATGGCTACACCTTC
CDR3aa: CASSETGNYGYTF

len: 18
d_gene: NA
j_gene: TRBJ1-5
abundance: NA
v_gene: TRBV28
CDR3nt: TGTGCCAGCAGTTTATTGAAGGCAGAACCTTATAGCAATCAGCCCCAGCATTTT
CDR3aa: CASSLLKAEPYSNQPQHF

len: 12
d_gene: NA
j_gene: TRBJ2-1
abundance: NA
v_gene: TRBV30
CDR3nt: TGTGCCTGGAGTTACCAGGGGGGTGAGCAGTTCTTC
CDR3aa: CAWSYQGGEQFF

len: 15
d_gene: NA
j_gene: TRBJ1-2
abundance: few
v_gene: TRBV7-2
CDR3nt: TGTGCCAGCAGCTTAGAAACGGGACGGCACTATGGCTACACCTTC
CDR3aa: CASSLETGRHYGYTF

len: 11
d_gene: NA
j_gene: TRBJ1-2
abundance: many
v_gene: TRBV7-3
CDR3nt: TGTGCCAGCAGTTCAGGGAATGGCTACACCTTC
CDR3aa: CASSSGNGYTF

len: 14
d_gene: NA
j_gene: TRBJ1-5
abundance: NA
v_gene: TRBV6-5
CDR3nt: TGTGCCAGCAGTTCTTCTGCCGGGAATCAGCCCCAGCATTTT
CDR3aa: CASSSSAGNQPQHF

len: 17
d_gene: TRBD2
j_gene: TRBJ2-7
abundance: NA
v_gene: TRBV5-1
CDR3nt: TGCGCCAGCAGCCCTCTTCCAGGATCTAGCGGCTCCTACGAGCAGTACTTC
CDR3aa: CASSPLPGSSGSYEQYF

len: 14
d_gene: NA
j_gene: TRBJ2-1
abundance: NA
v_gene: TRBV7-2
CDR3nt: TGTGCCAGCAGCTCGGCGGGCAGTTTTCTGGAGCAGTTCTTC
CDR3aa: CASSSAGSFLEQFF

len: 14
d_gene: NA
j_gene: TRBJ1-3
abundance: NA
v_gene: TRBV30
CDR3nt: TGTGCCTGGAGTGTACAGGACTCTGGAAACACCATATATTTT
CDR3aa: CAWSVQDSGNTIYF

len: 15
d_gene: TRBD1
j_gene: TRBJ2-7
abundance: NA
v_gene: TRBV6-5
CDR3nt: TGTGCCAGCAGTCCAGCCGGGACAGGAGTCTACGAGCAGTACTTC
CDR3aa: CASSPAGTGVYEQYF

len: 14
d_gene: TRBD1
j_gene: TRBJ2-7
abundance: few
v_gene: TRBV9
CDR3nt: TGTGCCAGCAGCGTCGGCAGGGGGCGCGACGAGCAGTACTTC
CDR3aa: CASSVGRGRDEQYF

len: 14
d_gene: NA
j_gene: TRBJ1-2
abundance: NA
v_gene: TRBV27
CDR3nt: TGTGCCAGCAGTTTAAAACCGAATAACTATGGCTACACCTTC
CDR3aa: CASSLKPNNYGYTF

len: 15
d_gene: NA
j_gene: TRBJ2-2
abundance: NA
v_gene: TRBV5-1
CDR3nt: TGCGCCAGCAGCTCGAAGACAGTTAACACCGGGGAGCTGTTTTTT
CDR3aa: CASSSKTVNTGELFF

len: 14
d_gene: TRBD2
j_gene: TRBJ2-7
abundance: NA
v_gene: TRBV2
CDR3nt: TGTGCCAGCAGTGGAGCGGGATTCCCCTACGAGCAGTACTTC
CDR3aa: CASSGAGFPYEQYF

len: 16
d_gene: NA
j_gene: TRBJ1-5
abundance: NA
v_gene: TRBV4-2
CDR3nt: TGTGCCAGCAGCCTTGAGAACCGGGACGGATATCAGCCCCAGCATTTT
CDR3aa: CASSLENRDGYQPQHF

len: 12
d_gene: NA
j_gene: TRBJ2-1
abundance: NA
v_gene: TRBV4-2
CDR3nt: TGTGCCAGCAGCCAAGAGGGGACACGACAGTTCTTC
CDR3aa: CASSQEGTRQFF

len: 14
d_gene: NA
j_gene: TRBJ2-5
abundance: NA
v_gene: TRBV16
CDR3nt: TGTGCCAGCAGCCAAGTCCAAGGACAAGAGACCCAGTACTTC
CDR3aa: CASSQVQGQETQYF